Each of the 18 T cell receptor beta chains below was sequenced from the same sample in a study of blood T cell repertoires in COVID-19. The repertoire was sequenced with immunoSEQ multiplex PCR; TCRdb's copy has only in-frame clones and lacks some. The sample lists around 85,000 clones; more than 75% were seen once. The specimen sequenced was peripheral blood. These receptors all stem from a man aged 50 to 60 with active COVID-19.

The chain uses TRBV28 and TRBJ1-2; 11 bases map to TRBD1. V lost 6 bases, J lost 4 bases, and 7 bases stayed unmatched. CDR1 is MDHEN and CDR2 is SYDVKM in the germline V gene. The CDR3 spans 15 residues. In DNA, the CDR3 is TGTGCCAGCAGGGGCGGACAGGGGGCTGGCTATGGCTACACCTTC. Its translation: CASRGGQGAGYGYTF.

The chain combines TRBV4-1 with TRBJ1-1, with 7 bases lining up with TRBD1. The CDR3 runs 17 residues. Germline loops: CDR1 MGHRA, CDR2 YSYEKL. Trimming cost V 0 bases and J 0 bases; bases outside gene matches: 7. CDR3 residues: CASSQEGGRVVNTEAFF. For the CDR3, the DNA is TGCGCCAGCAGCCAAGAAGGGGGCCGGGTCGTGAACACTGAAGCTTTCTTT.

The chain is built from TRBV19 and TRBJ2-7; 7 nucleotides align to TRBD1. The CDR3 sequence is 13 residues long. V trimming: 4 bases; J trimming: 2 bases; junction bases outside the gene matches: 2. CDR1 and CDR2 (germline): LNHDA, SQIVND (reference sequence). As DNA, the CDR3 is TGTGCCAGTAGTAGGGGGACAGCCTACGAGCAGTACTTC. Translating it yields CASSRGTAYEQYF.

This chain uses TRBV2 with TRBJ1-2, with 8 bases aligning to TRBD1. The length of the CDR3 is 16 residues. V trimming: 6 bases; J trimming: 8 bases; junction bases outside the gene matches: 17. Looked up from germline, CDR1 is SNHLY and CDR2 is FYNNEI. The DNA for the CDR3 is TGTGCCAGCAGCCCCGTGGGGTCTCGGACAGGGCTCGGCTACACCTTC. Translation gives CASSPVGSRTGLGYTF.

The CDR3 is CASSRTTLRYEQYF. The CDR3 nucleotides read TGTGCCAGCAGCAGGACTACCCTACGCTACGAGCAGTACTTC. V usage is TRBV28 and J usage is TRBJ2-7; TRBD2 is a possible D gene (6 bases). CDR3 length equals 14 residues. The V end lost 6 bases, the J end lost 3 bases, and 15 bases lay between the germline ends. Germline V CDR1 and CDR2: MDHEN, SYDVKM.

This chain links TRBV2 with TRBJ2-1; 7 nucleotides match TRBD2. The CDR3 has 14 amino acids. Trimming cost V 6 bases and J 7 bases; bases outside gene matches: 9. The germline gives CDR1 SNHLY, CDR2 FYNNEI. Here the CDR3 DNA reads TGTGCCAGCAGCGGACTAGACACTGGAAATGAGCAGTTCTTC. It translates to CASSGLDTGNEQFF.

Only a few counts were recorded for this clone. This rearrangement joins TRBV7-2 to TRBJ2-1, with 11 bases that match TRBD2. Germline V CDR1 and CDR2: SGHTA, FQGNSA. V was pared by 5 bases and J by 0 bases, with 12 bases of the junction left unmatched. The CDR3 is 19 amino acids. DNA for the CDR3: TGTGCCAGCAGCCCCGGGGGTAGCGGGAGGGCCTACTCCTACAATGAGCAGTTCTTC. The encoded protein is CASSPGGSGRAYSYNEQFF. Looking up the rest from reference TRBV7-2 and TRBJ2-1 gives the full variable domain: GAGVSQSPSNKVTEKGKDVELRCDPISGHTALYWYRQSLGQGLEFLIYFQGNSAPDKSGLPSDRFSAERTGGSVSTLTIQRTQQEDSAVYLCASSPGGSGRAYSYNEQFFGPGTRLTVL.

This chain connects TRBV28 to TRBJ2-1; 8 bases are a match to TRBD2. The trim removed 5 bases at V and 4 bases at J, leaving 7 bases unmatched. This CDR3 spans 15 amino acids. CDR1 MDHEN and CDR2 SYDVKM come from the germline V gene. This CDR3 is CASSPPSGGYNEQFF. The CDR3 DNA reads TGTGCCAGCAGTCCCCCGAGCGGGGGATACAATGAGCAGTTCTTC.

V is TRBV2 and J is TRBJ1-2, with 7 bases aligning to TRBD1. V shed 6 bases, J shed 6 bases, and the junction held 7 bases outside the gene matches. Germline assignment: CDR1 SNHLY and CDR2 FYNNEI. The CDR3 length is 13 residues. CDR3 amino acids: CASRGDSYHGYTF. The CDR3 nucleotides read TGTGCCAGCAGGGGGGACAGCTATCATGGCTACACCTTC.

Notes on this clone: The junction departs from the called germline gene at one end, perhaps through a read error. The chain joins TRBV7-7 to TRBJ2-5; D is perhaps TRBD1 (6 bases). Germline values: CDR1 SSHAT, CDR2 FNYEAQ (reference sequence). The length of the CDR3 is 16 residues. CDR3 coding DNA: TGTGCTAGCAGCCCCTTACTCACAGGGTTCGGTGAGACCCAGTACTTC. Residues: CASSPLLTGFGETQYF.

V is TRBV3-1 (or the pseudogene TRBV3-2) and J is TRBJ2-7, with D perhaps TRBD1 (7 bases). The CDR3 contains 13 residues. Germline V CDR1 and CDR2: LGHDT, YNNKEL (reference sequence). V lost 4 bases, J lost 6 bases, and 13 bases lay in between. The CDR3 protein is CASSLQGGAEQYF. CDR3 bases: TGTGCCAGCAGCCTGCAGGGGGGAGCCGAGCAGTACTTC.

The genes are TRBV5-1 and TRBJ2-1; the match to TRBD1 covers 7 bases. V lost 4 bases to trimming and J lost 8 bases; unmatched junction nucleotides: 9. The germline CDR1 and CDR2 sequences are SGHRS and YFSETQ. The CDR3 covers 14 residues. CDR3 bases: TGCGCCAGCAGCATCCGACAGGGTTGGGATGAGCAGTTCTTC. Its translation: CASSIRQGWDEQFF.

The chain links TRBV30 to TRBJ2-1, with D perhaps matching TRBD2 (6 bases). CDR3 size: 13 residues. Germline V gives CDR1 GTSNPN, CDR2 SVGIG (reference sequence). The V end was cut by 4 bases, the J end by 0 bases, with 7 bases between. CDR3 residues: CAWMRDSYNEQFF. The CDR3 DNA reads TGTGCCTGGATGCGGGACTCCTACAATGAGCAGTTCTTC.

In its sample, this clone was seen once. CDR3 in amino acids: CASTTPGTSVNEQFF. The CDR3 DNA reads as TGTGCCAGCACCACCCCGGGGACTAGCGTCAATGAGCAGTTCTTC. The chain carries TRBV28 and TRBJ2-1; 10 bases agree with TRBD2. V was clipped by 7 bases and J by 6 bases; unmatched bases: 9. Germline CDR1 is MDHEN and CDR2 is SYDVKM. The CDR3 loop spans 15 amino acids.

The chain uses TRBV27 and TRBJ1-4, with D possibly TRBD1 on 6 matching bases. Per the germline V gene, CDR1 is MNHEY and CDR2 is SMNVEV (reference sequence). The CDR3 contains 14 residues. Trimming removed 5 bases at V and 8 bases at J, with 15 bases between. For the CDR3, the DNA is TGTGCCAGCAGTGACCAGGGGATTAGCGAAAAACTGTTTTTT. Translation: CASSDQGISEKLFF.

This sequence joins TRBV5-4 and TRBJ2-1; 15 nucleotides match TRBD2. The J segment lost 7 bases and the V segment lost 4 bases, leaving 18 bases of the junction unmatched. The CDR3 sequence is 20 residues long. Germline V gene data show CDR1 as SGHNT and CDR2 as YYREEE (reference sequence). The DNA for the CDR3 is TGTGCCAGCAGCCCGGGGACTAGCGGGAGGCGCCTCGTCGGTATGAATGAGCAGTTCTTC. Translating gives CASSPGTSGRRLVGMNEQFF.

The gene calls are TRBV6-6 and TRBJ1-5, with 8 bases lining up with TRBD1. The germline CDR1 and CDR2 sequences are MNHNY and SVGAGI (reference sequence). The J segment lost 7 bases and the V segment lost 2 bases, leaving 10 bases of the junction unmatched. The CDR3 contains 16 residues. The CDR3 is CASSYPGQGRGQPQHF. Written as DNA, the CDR3 is TGTGCCAGCAGTTACCCTGGACAGGGAAGGGGCCAGCCCCAGCATTTT.

This sequence joins TRBV4-1 and TRBJ1-1; a possible D gene is TRBD1 (5 bases). V lost 2 bases and J lost 8, with 12 bases in between. Germline-derived CDR1 and CDR2 are MGHRA and YSYEKL. CDR3 length: 13 amino acids. This CDR3 is CASSQSGGREAFF. CDR3 bases: TGCGCCAGCAGCCAATCGGGGGGAAGGGAAGCTTTCTTT.